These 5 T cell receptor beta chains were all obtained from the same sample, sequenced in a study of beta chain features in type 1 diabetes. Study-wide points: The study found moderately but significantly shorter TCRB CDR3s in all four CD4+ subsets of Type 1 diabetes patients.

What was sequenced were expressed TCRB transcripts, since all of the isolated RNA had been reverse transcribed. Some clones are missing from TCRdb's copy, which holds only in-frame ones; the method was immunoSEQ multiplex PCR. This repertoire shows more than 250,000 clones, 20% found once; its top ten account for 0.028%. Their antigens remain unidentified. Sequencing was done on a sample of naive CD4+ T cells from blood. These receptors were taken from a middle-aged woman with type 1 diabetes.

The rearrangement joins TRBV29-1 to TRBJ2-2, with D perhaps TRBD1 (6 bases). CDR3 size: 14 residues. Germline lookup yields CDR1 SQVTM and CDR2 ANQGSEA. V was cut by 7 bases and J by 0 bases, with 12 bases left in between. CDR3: CSAAEGANTGELFF. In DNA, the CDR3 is TGCAGCGCCGCCGAGGGGGCGAACACCGGGGAGCTGTTTTTT.

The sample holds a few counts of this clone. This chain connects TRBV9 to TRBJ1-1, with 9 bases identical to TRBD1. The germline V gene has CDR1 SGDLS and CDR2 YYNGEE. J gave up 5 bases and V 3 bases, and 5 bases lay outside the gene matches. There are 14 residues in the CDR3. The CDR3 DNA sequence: TGTGCCAGCAGCGGCATGACAGGGGGAACTGAAGCTTTCTTT. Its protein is CASSGMTGGTEAFF.

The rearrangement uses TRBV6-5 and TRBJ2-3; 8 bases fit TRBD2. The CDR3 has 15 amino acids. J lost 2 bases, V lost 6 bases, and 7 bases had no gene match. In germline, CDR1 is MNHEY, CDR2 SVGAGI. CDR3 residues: CASSRLASFTDTQYF. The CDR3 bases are TGTGCCAGCAGCAGACTAGCGTCGTTCACAGATACGCAGTATTTT.

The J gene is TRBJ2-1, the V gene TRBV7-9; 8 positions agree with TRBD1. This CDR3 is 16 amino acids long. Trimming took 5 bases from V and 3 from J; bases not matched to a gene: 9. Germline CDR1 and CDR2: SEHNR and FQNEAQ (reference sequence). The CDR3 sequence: CASSPPTGTGYNEQFF. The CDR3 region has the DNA TGTGCCAGCAGCCCACCCACCGGGACAGGCTACAATGAGCAGTTCTTC. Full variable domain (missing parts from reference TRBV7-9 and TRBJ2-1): DTGVSQNPRHKITKRGQNVTFRCDPISEHNRLYWYRQTLGQGPEFLTYFQNEAQLEKSRLLSDRFSAERPKGSFSTLEIQRTEQGDSAMYLCASSPPTGTGYNEQFFGPGTRLTVL.

DNA of the CDR3: TGTGCCAGCAGCGACGGTGGCGGAGCGGAGACCCAGTACTTC. Protein sequence: CASSDGGGAETQYF. The rearrangement links TRBV9 to TRBJ2-5; D remains ambiguous. Germline assignment: CDR1 SGDLS and CDR2 YYNGEE. V was pared by 3 bases and J by 5 bases, with 14 bases between. The CDR3 totals 14 residues.